This T cell receptor beta chain emerged from a study of T-cell memory formation after mild COVID-19. Trimming removed 7 bases at V and 3 bases at J, with 19 bases between. The CDR3 covers 15 residues. This clonotype occurred a few times. Antigen unknown. TCRdb fed the 5' RACE reads into MiXCR, producing one record per CDR3 protein. The table includes hundreds of thousands of distinct CDR3 sequences, around 21% detected once. Overall study results and limits: Shrinking CD4+ clones resided mostly in CM and EM, and CD8+ ones in EMRA.

This receptor was identified in an adult woman who had mild COVID-19 (a few samples of this study predate the infection). Cell type and time point are not known. Material: PBMCs or a T cell subset sorted from them (not recorded which). V is TRBV12-3 or TRBV12-4 and J is TRBJ2-7, with a possible D match to TRBD1 (6 bases). The CDR3 is CASTLGPGHFYEQYF. CDR3 nucleotide sequence: TGTGCCAGCACTTTGGGACCGGGACACTTCTACGAGCAGTACTTC.